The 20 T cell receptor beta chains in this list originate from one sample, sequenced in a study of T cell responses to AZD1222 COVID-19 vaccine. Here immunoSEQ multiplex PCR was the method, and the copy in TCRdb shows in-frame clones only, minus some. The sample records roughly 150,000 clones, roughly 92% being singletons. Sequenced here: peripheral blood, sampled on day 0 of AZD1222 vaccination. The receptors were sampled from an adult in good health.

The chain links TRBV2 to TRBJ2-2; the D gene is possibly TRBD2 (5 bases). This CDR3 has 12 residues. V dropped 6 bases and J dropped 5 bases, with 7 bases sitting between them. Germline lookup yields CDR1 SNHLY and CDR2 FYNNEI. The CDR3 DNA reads TGTGCCAGCAGGGAGGATACCGGGGAGCTGTTTTTT. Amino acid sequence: CASREDTGELFF. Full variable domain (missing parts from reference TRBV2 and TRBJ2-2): EPEVTQTPSHQVTQMGQEVILRCVPISNHLYFYWYRQILGQKVEFLVSFYNNEISEKSEIFDDQFSVERPDGSNFTLKIRSTKLEDSAMYFCASREDTGELFFGEGSRLTVL.

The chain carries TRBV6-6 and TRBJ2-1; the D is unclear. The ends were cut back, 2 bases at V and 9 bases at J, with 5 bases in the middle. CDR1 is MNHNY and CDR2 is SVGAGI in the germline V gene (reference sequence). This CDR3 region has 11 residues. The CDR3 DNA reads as TGTGCCAGCAGTTACAGGCTTGAGCAGTTCTTC. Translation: CASSYRLEQFF.

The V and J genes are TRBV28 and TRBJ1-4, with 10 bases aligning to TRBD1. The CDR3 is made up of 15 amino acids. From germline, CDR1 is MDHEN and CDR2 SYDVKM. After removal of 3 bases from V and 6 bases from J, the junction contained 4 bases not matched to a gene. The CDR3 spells CASSFRDRGDEKLFF. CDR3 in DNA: TGTGCCAGCAGTTTTCGGGACAGGGGAGATGAAAAACTGTTTTTT.

DNA for the CDR3: TGTGCCAGCAGTGGGGTAGCGGGGGGGCTGGAGTTCTTC. It specifies CASSGVAGGLEFF. The chain joins TRBV2 to TRBJ2-1, with 11 bases identical to TRBD2. This CDR3 region has 13 residues. The trim removed 4 bases at V and 14 bases at J, leaving 7 bases unmatched. Per the germline V gene, CDR1 is SNHLY and CDR2 is FYNNEI.

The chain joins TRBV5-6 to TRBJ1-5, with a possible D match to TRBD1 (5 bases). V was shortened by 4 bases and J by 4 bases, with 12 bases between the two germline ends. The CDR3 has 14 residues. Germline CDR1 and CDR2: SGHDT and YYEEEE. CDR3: CASSPRGVNQPQHF. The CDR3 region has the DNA TGTGCCAGCAGCCCCCGGGGCGTAAATCAGCCCCAGCATTTT.

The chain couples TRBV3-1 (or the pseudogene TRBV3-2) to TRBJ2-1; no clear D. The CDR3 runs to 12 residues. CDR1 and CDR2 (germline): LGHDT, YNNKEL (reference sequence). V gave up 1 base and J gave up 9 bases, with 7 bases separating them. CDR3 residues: CASSQGRGEQFF. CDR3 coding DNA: TGTGCCAGCAGCCAAGGACGAGGTGAGCAGTTCTTC.

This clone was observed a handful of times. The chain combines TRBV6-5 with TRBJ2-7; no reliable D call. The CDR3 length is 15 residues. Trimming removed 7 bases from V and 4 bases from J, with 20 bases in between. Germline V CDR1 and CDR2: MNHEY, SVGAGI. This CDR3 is CASTDPAAGKYEQYF. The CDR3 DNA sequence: TGTGCCAGCACCGATCCCGCGGCAGGCAAATACGAGCAGTACTTC.

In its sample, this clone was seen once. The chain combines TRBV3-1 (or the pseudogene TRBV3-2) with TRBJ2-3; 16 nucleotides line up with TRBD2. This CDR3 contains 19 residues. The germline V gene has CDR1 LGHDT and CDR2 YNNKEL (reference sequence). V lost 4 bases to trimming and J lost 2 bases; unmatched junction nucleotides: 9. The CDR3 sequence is CASSLGTSGGAVDTDTQYF. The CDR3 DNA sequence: TGTGCCAGCAGCCTCGGGACTAGCGGGGGGGCGGTGGACACAGATACGCAGTATTTT.

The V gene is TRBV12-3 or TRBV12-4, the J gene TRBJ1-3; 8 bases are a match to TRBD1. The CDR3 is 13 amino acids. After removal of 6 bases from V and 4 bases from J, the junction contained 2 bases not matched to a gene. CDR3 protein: CASRRDRGNTIYF. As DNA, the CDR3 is TGTGCCAGCAGACGGGACAGGGGAAACACCATATATTTT.

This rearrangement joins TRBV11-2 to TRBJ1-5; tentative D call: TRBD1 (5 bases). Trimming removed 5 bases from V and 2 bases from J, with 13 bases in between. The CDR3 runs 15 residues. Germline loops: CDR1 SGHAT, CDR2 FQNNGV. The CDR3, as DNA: TGTGCCAGCAGCCCCTGGGGGGAAGGCAATCAGCCCCAGCATTTT. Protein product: CASSPWGEGNQPQHF.

CDR3 sequence (DNA): TGTGCCAGCAGTTCGACAGCTTATGGCTACACCTTC. Its translation is CASSSTAYGYTF. The V call is TRBV12-3 or TRBV12-4, the J call TRBJ1-2, with D possibly being TRBD1 (5 bases). The ends were cut back, 4 bases at V and 5 bases at J, with 8 bases in the middle. The CDR3 length is 12 residues.

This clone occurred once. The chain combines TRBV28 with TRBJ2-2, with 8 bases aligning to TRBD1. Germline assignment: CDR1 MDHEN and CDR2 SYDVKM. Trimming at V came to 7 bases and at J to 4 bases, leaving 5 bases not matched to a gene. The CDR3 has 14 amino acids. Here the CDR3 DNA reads TGTGCCAGCAAAACCAGGGGGCCCACCGGGGAGCTGTTTTTT. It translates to CASKTRGPTGELFF.

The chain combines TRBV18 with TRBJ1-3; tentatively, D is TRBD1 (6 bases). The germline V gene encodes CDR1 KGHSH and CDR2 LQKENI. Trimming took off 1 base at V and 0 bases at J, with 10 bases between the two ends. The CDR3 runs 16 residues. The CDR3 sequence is CASSPLTGDSGNTIYF. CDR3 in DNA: TGTGCCAGCTCACCACTGACAGGCGACTCTGGAAACACCATATATTTT.

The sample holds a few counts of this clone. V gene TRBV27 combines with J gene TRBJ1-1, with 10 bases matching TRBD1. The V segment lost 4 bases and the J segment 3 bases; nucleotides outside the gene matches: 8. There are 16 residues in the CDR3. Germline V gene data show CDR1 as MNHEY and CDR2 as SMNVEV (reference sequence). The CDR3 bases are TGTGCCAGCAGTTCAGACAGGGGGCCATGGGACACTGAAGCTTTCTTT. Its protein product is CASSSDRGPWDTEAFF.

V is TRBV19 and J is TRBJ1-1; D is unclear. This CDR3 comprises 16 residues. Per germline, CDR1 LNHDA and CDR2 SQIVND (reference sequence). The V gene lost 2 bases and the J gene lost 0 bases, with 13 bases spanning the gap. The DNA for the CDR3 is TGTGCCAGTAGTATAAGTCCGGGCAGCGTGAACACTGAAGCTTTCTTT. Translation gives CASSISPGSVNTEAFF.

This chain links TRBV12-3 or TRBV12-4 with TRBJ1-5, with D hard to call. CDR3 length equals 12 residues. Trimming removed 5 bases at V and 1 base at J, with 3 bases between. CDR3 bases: TGTGCCAGCAGTCCCAGCAATCAGCCCCAGCATTTT. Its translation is CASSPSNQPQHF.

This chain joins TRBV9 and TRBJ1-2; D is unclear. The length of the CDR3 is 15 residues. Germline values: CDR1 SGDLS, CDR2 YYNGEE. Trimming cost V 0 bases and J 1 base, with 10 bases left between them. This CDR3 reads CASSVGDGLNYGYTF. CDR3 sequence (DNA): TGTGCCAGCAGCGTAGGCGACGGGCTTAACTATGGCTACACCTTC.

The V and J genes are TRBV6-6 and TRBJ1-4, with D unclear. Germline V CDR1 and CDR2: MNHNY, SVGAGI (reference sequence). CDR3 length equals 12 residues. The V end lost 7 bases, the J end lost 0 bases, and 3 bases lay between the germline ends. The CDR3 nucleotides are TGTGCCAGCAAAACAACTAATGAAAAACTGTTTTTT. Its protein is CASKTTNEKLFF.

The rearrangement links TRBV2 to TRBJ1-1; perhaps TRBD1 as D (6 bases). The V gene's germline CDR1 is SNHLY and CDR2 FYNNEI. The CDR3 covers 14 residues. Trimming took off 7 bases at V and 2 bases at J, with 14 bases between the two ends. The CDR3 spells CASNPMTGNTEAFF. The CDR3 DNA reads TGTGCCAGCAATCCTATGACAGGTAACACTGAAGCTTTCTTT.

CDR3 in amino acids: CSVVGTSYEQFF. The CDR3 DNA is TGCAGCGTCGTCGGGACTAGCTATGAGCAGTTCTTC. The chain links TRBV29-1 to TRBJ2-1; TRBD2 aligns across 9 bases. Germline V gene sequence: CDR1 SQVTM, CDR2 ANQGSEA. The V segment lost 6 bases and the J segment 8 bases; nucleotides outside the gene matches: 5. The CDR3 is made up of 12 amino acids.